This TCR beta chain was identified in a study of blood T cells in healthy people across ages. Remarks on this clonotype: As yet, its antigen is unknown. A read error may produce the germline difference seen at one junction end.

Study results and limitations: In these data, TCR beta diversity tracked strongly with naive T cell percentage. Total diversity from one million sequenced T cells was likely underestimated.

Extractions gave at least 5.5 micrograms of total RNA per sample. Together with a sample-barcoded 5' primer, a J-beta primer mix was included in a second PCR lasting about 7 to 11 cycles. A 12-random-nucleotide template-switch adaptor tagged each cDNA molecule. MiXCR, run by TCRdb on the 5' RACE reads, gives a single entry per CDR3 protein. The sample consists of about 640,000 distinct CDR3 sequences, under 70% of them appearing once. The CDR3 sequence is 14 residues long. CDR1 SQVTM and CDR2 ANQGSEA come from the germline V gene. V is TRBV29-1 and J is TRBJ2-1; D remains ambiguous. The sample was blood. This sequence was found in a man aged 60 to 75 in good health. CDR3: CSVEDFRAYNEQFF. CDR3 DNA sequence: TGCAGCGTAGAAGATTTCCGGGCCTACAATGAGCAGTTCTTC.